The entry below describes one T cell receptor beta chain. The entry originates in a study of OX40 agonist ivuxolimab in advanced cancers. This CDR3 is 16 amino acids long. V was trimmed by 3 bases and J by 0 bases, leaving 11 bases between them. Germline V lookup: CDR1 MDHEN, CDR2 SYDVKM. Clones were read by immunoSEQ multiplex PCR, and TCRdb kept only the in-frame ones, dropping some. The sample gives around 100,000 clones, 89% of which show up once; roughly 0.15% is in the top ten. The sequence came from an adult with an advanced solid tumor such as melanoma, head and neck, liver or kidney cancer. The input for sequencing was CD4+ or CD8+ T cells sorted from blood, taken in a trial of the OX40 agonist ivuxolimab. The V call is TRBV28, the J call TRBJ2-2, with D possibly being TRBD1 or TRBD2 (5 bases each). Here the CDR3 DNA reads TGTGCCAGCAGTTTCCTCCCGGGGCCGAACACCGGGGAGCTGTTTTTT. Its protein product is CASSFLPGPNTGELFF.